This is a list of T cell receptor beta chains from one sample in a study of blood T cell repertoires in COVID-19. Generated by immunoSEQ multiplex PCR, the TCRdb table keeps only in-frame clones and is missing some. The sample records around 15,000 clones, approximately 89% being singletons. Sequencing input: peripheral blood. The receptors here all came from a human donor in a cohort sampled during active COVID-19. CDR3s include the opening cysteine and the closing phenylalanine or tryptophan. Each record gives: D gene, V gene, J gene, CDR3 length, CDR3 DNA, CDR3 protein. D genes are given only for firm matches.

d_gene: NA; v_gene: TRBV6-5; j_gene: TRBJ2-3; len: 14; CDR3nt: TGTGCCAGCAGACCCCGAGCGGGCACAGATACGCAGTATTTT; CDR3aa: CASRPRAGTDTQYF
d_gene: NA; v_gene: TRBV12-3/TRBV12-4; j_gene: TRBJ2-7; len: 12; CDR3nt: TGTGCCAGCAGTCGGACAGTTTCCGAGCAGTACTTC; CDR3aa: CASSRTVSEQYF
d_gene: TRBD1; v_gene: TRBV6-2/TRBV6-3; j_gene: TRBJ2-4; len: 16; CDR3nt: TGTGCCAGCAGCCAAGACAGGGGAGAAGCCAAAAACATTCAGTACTTC; CDR3aa: CASSQDRGEAKNIQYF
d_gene: TRBD2; v_gene: TRBV9; j_gene: TRBJ2-7; len: 16; CDR3nt: TGTGCCAGCAGCGTAGTAGATTCCGGGGGGACCTACGAGCAGTACTTC; CDR3aa: CASSVVDSGGTYEQYF
d_gene: NA; v_gene: TRBV28; j_gene: TRBJ2-3; len: 14; CDR3nt: TGTGCCAGCAGTCCACGGGGGAGCACAGATACGCAGTATTTT; CDR3aa: CASSPRGSTDTQYF
d_gene: NA; v_gene: TRBV18; j_gene: TRBJ2-2; len: 16; CDR3nt: TGTGCCAGCTCACCGCGACAGGGGAGGGACACCGGGGAGCTGTTTTTT; CDR3aa: CASSPRQGRDTGELFF
d_gene: NA; v_gene: TRBV24-1; j_gene: TRBJ2-7; len: 16; CDR3nt: TGTGCCACCAGTGACCTGGAACTGGACAACTCCTACGAGCAGTACTTC; CDR3aa: CATSDLELDNSYEQYF
d_gene: TRBD2; v_gene: TRBV5-8; j_gene: TRBJ2-5; len: 14; CDR3nt: TGTGCCAGCAGATGGGAGGGCCTGAAAGAGACCCAGTACTTC; CDR3aa: CASRWEGLKETQYF
d_gene: NA; v_gene: TRBV3-1/TRBV3-2; j_gene: TRBJ1-2; len: 15; CDR3nt: TGTGCCAGCAGCCAAGGGGGTGGGGGCAAGTATGGCTACACCTTC; CDR3aa: CASSQGGGGKYGYTF
d_gene: NA; v_gene: TRBV27; j_gene: TRBJ2-3; len: 15; CDR3nt: TGTGCCAGCCGGGGAATCGGGACAAGGAGGAATACGCAGTATTTT; CDR3aa: CASRGIGTRRNTQYF
d_gene: NA; v_gene: TRBV4-2; j_gene: TRBJ2-5; len: 15; CDR3nt: TGTGCCAGCAGCCAAGATAAGACAGGAGGAGAGACCCAGTACTTC; CDR3aa: CASSQDKTGGETQYF
d_gene: TRBD2; v_gene: TRBV20-1; j_gene: TRBJ2-3; len: 14; CDR3nt: TGCAGTGCTAGTCTAGCGGGAGTCACAGATACGCAGTATTTT; CDR3aa: CSASLAGVTDTQYF
d_gene: NA; v_gene: TRBV27; j_gene: TRBJ2-2; len: 14; CDR3nt: TGTGCCACCCTCCGGGGGACGAACACCGGGGAGCTGTTTTTT; CDR3aa: CATLRGTNTGELFF
d_gene: NA; v_gene: TRBV6-2/TRBV6-3; j_gene: TRBJ2-5; len: 12; CDR3nt: TGTGCCAGCAGTTATGCCAGGGAGACCCAGTACTTC; CDR3aa: CASSYARETQYF